Here is one TCR beta chain with its context. Its antigen is still unknown. In each case, RNA was isolated and then reverse transcribed into cDNA as the sequencing template. Sequenced by immunoSEQ multiplex PCR; TCRdb stores in-frame clones only, minus some. The sample lists 150,000 to 250,000 clones, around 60% seen once, with 3% to 4% in the top ten. As to treatment: oral pan-JAK inhibitor, 5-10 mg twice daily. Collection of lesional scalp punch biopsies and peripheral blood was performed in alopecia areata patients. Looked up from germline, CDR1 is SGHNT and CDR2 is YYREEE (reference sequence). This CDR3 is 11 amino acids long. The V end was cut by 3 bases, the J end by 2 bases, with 2 bases between. These data are taken from a study of CD8+ T cells in alopecia areata. As for the study in general: Treated patients swallowed 5 to 10 mg of oral tofacitinib twice daily.

Notes on the study in general: Many expanded lesional clones remained in scalp and blood on tofacitinib. Researchers report lesional scalp, most notably alopecia totalis/universalis, outstripped normal scalp in clonality.

This TCR came from a human donor with alopecia areata. The genes are TRBV5-4 and TRBJ2-5; D is unresolved. Sequencing used CD4+ T cells sorted from blood, obtained at week 4, from a patient treated with tofacitinib. The CDR3 protein is CASSYQETQYF. CDR3 coding DNA: TGTGCCAGCAGCTATCAAGAGACCCAGTACTTC.